This record concerns one T cell receptor (beta chain) sequence. What it binds is unknown. The junction does not match germline at one end; this may be a read error. In the same sample, other DNA sequences code for this CDR3. Germline values: CDR1 MNHEY, CDR2 SMNVEV (reference sequence). This CDR3 has 18 amino acids. The data derive from a study of cytomegalovirus exposure and HLA in healthy donors. Overall study findings and caveats: The study put under 200 TCR beta chains on its list as cytomegalovirus-associated.

The PCR contained 60 Vbeta and 13 Jbeta primers. The assay was immunoSEQ multiplex PCR, and TCRdb's table has in-frame clones only and misses some. The sample lists under 200,000 clones, approximately 71% seen once, with around 5% in the top ten. The sequenced sample consisted of PBMCs. This sequence joins TRBV27 and TRBJ2-2; D perhaps matches TRBD2 (5 bases). The receptor comes from a woman in her late teens or twenties in good health and CMV-seropositive. CDR3 in amino acids: CASSLSAPSGSNTGELFF. The CDR3 nucleotides read TGTGCCAGCAGTTTATCCGCCCCATCGGGGTCGAACACCGGGGAGCTGTTTTTC.